The next 27 T cell receptor beta chains were all read from a single sample in a study of a mutant IDH1 vaccine in newly diagnosed glioma. As to time point: week 35, safety follow-up. A 20-mer mutant IDH1 peptide at 300 ug was injected subcutaneously with topical imiquimod. Measured with immunoSEQ multiplex PCR; TCRdb has only the in-frame clones, and not every one. The table records about 60,000 clones, approximately 87% of them present only once. These receptors' antigens are unknown. The sequenced sample was PBMCs, obtained from a glioma patient whose treatment included an IDH1 peptide vaccine. These receptors all come from a man between 40 and 49 years old with glioma.

This clone was seen only once. The J gene is TRBJ2-7, the V gene TRBV14; D is undetermined. Trimming removed 3 bases from V and 5 bases from J, with 17 bases in between. Per the germline V gene, CDR1 is SGHDN and CDR2 is FVKESK. The CDR3 has 15 amino acids. The CDR3 DNA is TGTGCCAGCAGCCACCAACACGGCCTTTTGAACGAGCAGTACTTC. Its protein product is CASSHQHGLLNEQYF.

The count of this clone is one. The chain employs TRBV7-2 and TRBJ1-5, with 7 bases lining up with TRBD1. CDR3 size: 16 residues. Germline V gene sequence: CDR1 SGHTA, CDR2 FQGNSA. Losses at the gene ends were 5 bases for V and 6 bases for J; bases not matched to a gene: 13. Written as DNA, the CDR3 is TGTGCCAGCAGCCCTAAATCGGACAGGCGGGGTCAGCCCCAGCATTTT. It is translated as CASSPKSDRRGQPQHF.

V gene TRBV19 combines with J gene TRBJ2-7, with 8 bases lining up with TRBD2. The CDR3 has 15 amino acids. Looked up from germline, CDR1 is LNHDA and CDR2 is SQIVND (reference sequence). V was clipped by 2 bases and J by 1 base; unmatched bases: 4. In nucleotides, the CDR3 is TGTGCCAGTAGTATACGCGGCGGGAGGTCCTACGAGCAGTACTTC. Residues: CASSIRGGRSYEQYF. Together with reference TRBV19 and TRBJ2-7, the CDR3 gives the full variable domain: DGGITQSPKYLFRKEGQNVTLSCEQNLNHDAMYWYRQDPGQGLRLIYYSQIVNDFQKGDIAEGYSVSREKKESFPLTVTSAQKNPTAFYLCASSIRGGRSYEQYFGPGTRLTVT.

This chain connects TRBV6-5 to TRBJ1-1, with D tentatively TRBD1 (6 bases). The V gene's germline CDR1 is MNHEY and CDR2 SVGAGI. Between the trimmed V and J ends, which lost 5 bases and 1 base, there was a span of 8 bases. The length of the CDR3 is 13 residues. CDR3 sequence: CASSTTGNTEAFF. The CDR3 coding sequence is TGTGCCAGCAGTACGACAGGGAACACTGAAGCTTTCTTT.

The chain is built from TRBV6-4 and TRBJ2-5; 7 positions agree with TRBD2. Germline-derived CDR1 and CDR2 are MRHNA and SNTAGT. This CDR3 contains 13 residues. V was pared by 8 bases and J by 4 bases, with 7 bases of the junction left unmatched. In DNA, the CDR3 is TGTGCCAGCGGGGAGGGGCCGGGAGAGACCCAGTACTTC. It translates to CASGEGPGETQYF.

The V gene is TRBV7-9, the J gene TRBJ2-7; 8 nucleotides line up with TRBD2. V gave up 5 bases and J gave up 6 bases; unmatched junction bases: 9. The CDR3 has 14 residues. Germline V gives CDR1 SEHNR, CDR2 FQNEAQ (reference sequence). The CDR3 is CASSVSGGVSEQYF. CDR3 bases: TGTGCCAGCAGCGTAAGCGGGGGCGTCTCCGAGCAGTACTTC.

CDR3 sequence (DNA): TGTGCCAGCAGTTACGGAGGCGCTAGCAATCAGCCCCAGCATTTT. Translating it yields CASSYGGASNQPQHF. The rearrangement joins TRBV6-6 to TRBJ1-5; no clear D. This CDR3 spans 15 amino acids. V gave up 2 bases and J gave up 0 bases, with 8 bases separating them. CDR1 is MNHNY and CDR2 is SVGAGI in the germline V gene (reference sequence).

V and J are TRBV2 and TRBJ2-4; maybe TRBD2 (7 bases). CDR3 size: 16 residues. Per the germline V gene, CDR1 is SNHLY and CDR2 is FYNNEI. The V gene lost 7 bases and the J gene lost 0 bases, with 16 bases spanning the gap. This chain's CDR3 is CASMGGHGRAKNIQYF. In DNA, the CDR3 is TGTGCCAGCATGGGGGGGCATGGACGAGCCAAAAACATTCAGTACTTC.

This chain joins TRBV7-2 and TRBJ1-4; D ambiguous. Trimming shortened V by 0 bases and J by 0 bases, and 11 bases separated the two germline ends. CDR1 is SGHTA and CDR2 is FQGNSA in the germline V gene. The CDR3 consists of 17 residues. Here the CDR3 reads CASSLARRGTTNEKLFF. CDR3 bases: TGTGCCAGCAGCTTAGCCCGACGTGGGACAACTAATGAAAAACTGTTTTTT.

This chain connects TRBV5-1 to TRBJ2-3, with a tentative D call TRBD2 (8 bases). The CDR3 has 22 amino acids. Germline CDR1 and CDR2: SGHRS and YFSETQ. Trimming pared 3 bases from V and 1 base from J, leaving 33 bases between. The chain's CDR3 is CASSCRHQGGGVREGCTDTQYF. In DNA, the CDR3 is TGCGCCAGCAGCTGTCGCCACCAGGGAGGGGGCGTTCGGGAGGGCTGCACAGATACGCAGTATTTT.

The V call is TRBV5-1, the J call TRBJ2-3; no definite D call. V was cut by 0 bases and J by 2 bases, with 13 bases left in between. Per germline, CDR1 SGHRS and CDR2 YFSETQ. This CDR3 is built from 16 residues. The CDR3 loop reads CASSLAPGATTDTQYF. The CDR3, as DNA: TGCGCCAGCAGCTTGGCCCCAGGAGCAACCACAGATACGCAGTATTTT.

The chain carries TRBV5-1 and TRBJ2-3; 9 bases are a match to TRBD2. Germline V gene data show CDR1 as SGHRS and CDR2 as YFSETQ. The trim removed 2 bases at V and 0 bases at J, leaving 7 bases unmatched. The CDR3 spans 17 residues. The CDR3 protein is CASSLQAGGWSTDTQYF. The CDR3 nucleotides are TGCGCCAGCAGCTTACAAGCGGGAGGTTGGAGCACAGATACGCAGTATTTT.

V gene TRBV7-2 combines with J gene TRBJ2-1, with D hard to call. Germline V gives CDR1 SGHTA, CDR2 FQGNSA. This CDR3 has 13 amino acids. V shed 2 bases and J shed 5 bases, with 7 bases lying between them. CDR3 loop: CASSLQWNNEQFF. CDR3 sequence (DNA): TGTGCCAGCAGCTTACAATGGAACAATGAGCAGTTCTTC.

This clone was seen once. This rearrangement joins TRBV5-4 to TRBJ1-1; D not resolved. V was cut by 0 bases and J by 11 bases, with 14 bases left in between. CDR1 SGHNT and CDR2 YYREEE come from the germline V gene (reference sequence). The CDR3 extends over 13 amino acids. In DNA form, the CDR3 reads TGTGCCAGCAGCTTGGACCGCAAAGTGGAGGCTTTCTTT. This sequence encodes CASSLDRKVEAFF.

The chain uses TRBV29-1 and TRBJ1-4; the D is unclear. The CDR3 runs to 12 residues. From germline, CDR1 is SQVTM and CDR2 ANQGSEA. The V end was cut by 4 bases, the J end by 8 bases, with 11 bases between. CDR3 in amino acids: CSVGQIGEKLFF. The CDR3, as DNA: TGCAGCGTTGGGCAGATAGGGGAAAAACTGTTTTTT.

This sequence joins TRBV10-3 and TRBJ2-1, with TRBD2 identical over 12 bases. Germline CDR1 reads ENHRY; CDR2 reads SYGVKD. The CDR3 has 13 residues. Trimming took 4 bases from V and 8 from J; bases not matched to a gene: 0. CDR3 sequence (DNA): TGTGCCATCAGTGGACTAGCGGGAGATGAGCAGTTCTTC. It translates to CAISGLAGDEQFF.

The rearrangement joins TRBV19 to TRBJ2-1; D gene unclear. Germline values: CDR1 LNHDA, CDR2 SQIVND (reference sequence). Trimming took off 0 bases at V and 10 bases at J, with 19 bases between the two ends. The CDR3 consists of 16 residues. This CDR3 reads CASSIDQVYTAREQFF. The DNA of the CDR3 is TGTGCCAGTAGTATAGATCAAGTGTACACCGCTAGGGAGCAGTTCTTC.

In this sample, this clone turned up once. The chain couples TRBV9 to TRBJ2-1; 7 nucleotides align to TRBD2. The CDR3 contains 16 residues. J lost 1 base, V lost 0 bases, and 4 bases had no gene match. The germline V gene encodes CDR1 SGDLS and CDR2 YYNGEE. Here the CDR3 reads CASSVEWGGSYNEQFF. The CDR3 nucleotides read TGTGCCAGCAGCGTAGAGTGGGGGGGTTCCTACAATGAGCAGTTCTTC.

This CDR3 is CASSHPREGRGRGTRTGELFF. CDR3 in DNA: TGCGCCAGCAGCCACCCCCGGGAGGGGCGGGGGAGGGGCACTAGAACCGGGGAGCTGTTTTTT. The chain has TRBV4-1 and TRBJ2-2, with TRBD2 matching over 8 bases. Germline V CDR1 and CDR2: MGHRA, YSYEKL. The CDR3 spans 21 residues. Germline trimming cut 3 bases from V and 5 bases from J; bases unmatched to any gene: 23.

This rearrangement joins TRBV5-5 to TRBJ2-6; no clear D. The CDR3 is made up of 15 amino acids. Trimming stripped 1 base from V and 0 bases from J, with 5 bases between. The germline gives CDR1 SGHKS, CDR2 YYEKEE (reference sequence). CDR3 DNA: TGTGCCAGCAGCTTGTTCGACTCTGGGGCCAACGTCCTGACTTTC. This sequence encodes CASSLFDSGANVLTF.

The V gene is TRBV9, the J gene TRBJ2-2; 8 bases are shared with TRBD2. This CDR3 contains 15 residues. Germline trimming cut 4 bases from V and 2 bases from J; bases unmatched to any gene: 4. Germline CDR1 is SGDLS and CDR2 is YYNGEE. CDR3 DNA sequence: TGTGCCAGCAGCAAGGGGACTAGTAACACCGGGGAGCTGTTTTTT. This translates into CASSKGTSNTGELFF.

The chain links TRBV6-1 to TRBJ2-7, with TRBD1 matching over 8 bases. In germline, CDR1 is MNHNS, CDR2 SASEGT. The CDR3 length is 13 residues. V was clipped by 7 bases and J by 2 bases; unmatched bases: 4. CDR3 protein: CASKPGQAYEQYF. The DNA for the CDR3 is TGTGCCAGCAAGCCGGGACAGGCCTACGAGCAGTACTTC.

The chain recombines TRBV25-1 with TRBJ2-5; D gene unclear. Trimming left V 2 bases short and J 5 bases short, with 12 bases between. The germline V gene encodes CDR1 MGHDK and CDR2 SYGVNS. CDR3 size: 14 residues. CDR3 sequence (DNA): TGTGCCAGCAGTGAAAGGGCCTCCCGGGAGACCCAGTACTTC. Translating gives CASSERASRETQYF.

This chain connects TRBV6-5 to TRBJ1-5; D is perhaps TRBD1 (5 bases). Between the trimmed V and J ends, which lost 4 bases and 3 bases, there was a span of 10 bases. The CDR3 consists of 14 residues. Germline CDR1 and CDR2: MNHEY and SVGAGI. CDR3 nucleotides: TGTGCCAGCAGTTTCGGGGGGATCAATCAGCCCCAGCATTTT. Protein product: CASSFGGINQPQHF.

The chain is built from TRBV7-3 and TRBJ2-6; D is perhaps TRBD1 (6 bases). Germline V lookup: CDR1 SGHTA, CDR2 FQGTGA. The V gene lost 6 bases and the J gene lost 0 bases, with 9 bases spanning the gap. This CDR3 spans 15 amino acids. The CDR3, as DNA: TGTGCCAGCAGTAACAGGGTCTCTGGGGCCAACGTCCTGACTTTC. This sequence encodes CASSNRVSGANVLTF.

V is TRBV7-9 and J is TRBJ2-1; TRBD2 agrees at 11 bases. The CDR3 consists of 14 residues. V dropped 5 bases and J dropped 8; count of bases not matched to a gene: 5. The germline V gene encodes CDR1 SEHNR and CDR2 FQNEAQ (reference sequence). DNA of the CDR3: TGTGCCAGCAGCACTAGCGGGAGTTTGGATGAGCAGTTCTTC. As protein: CASSTSGSLDEQFF.

The chain links TRBV5-8 to TRBJ1-2, with TRBD1 matching 8 bases. Trimming removed 7 bases from V and 8 bases from J; junction bases left unmatched: 13. The CDR3 is 14 amino acids. Germline V gene sequence: CDR1 SGHTS, CDR2 YDEGEE. Here the CDR3 reads CASQGAQGQIGYTF. CDR3 DNA sequence: TGTGCCAGCCAGGGGGCACAGGGACAAATAGGCTACACCTTC.